What follows describes a single TCR beta chain. The sample belongs to a study of shared clonotypes between healthy human individuals. Study summary: The donors, a couple of women and a few men, were aged 18 to 49.

V lost 4 bases to trimming and J lost 2 bases, with 12 bases between them. CDR1 SQVTM and CDR2 ANQGSEA come from the germline V gene. This CDR3 is 13 amino acids long. All the donors were Caucasian adults who lived in Nashville, Tennessee. Repertoires were generated with immunoSEQ multiplex PCR, while TCRdb's copy carries only in-frame clones and drops some. Of 2,500,000 or so clones in the sample, 90% to 95% were seen once. The TCR was taken from a man aged 18 to 29 in good health. Some clones in this sample may be carry-over from other donors' samples. V usage is TRBV29-1 and J usage is TRBJ2-7; TRBD2 might be the D (6 bases). Sequences were obtained from naive CD4+ T cells from PBMCs. The sample's subset: CD45RA+ positively selected. The CDR3 nucleotides are TGCAGCGTTGCATCCGGGGAGGCCTACGAGCAGTACTTC. As protein: CSVASGEAYEQYF.